The next 12 T cell receptor beta chains were all read from a single sample in a study of read filtering for tumor transcriptome and immune sequencing. This library used 300 to 500 ng RNA and molecular barcoded adaptors spanning alpha/delta and beta/gamma chains. TCRdb re-called the reads with MiXCR, one entry per CDR3 protein. The sample has roughly 130,000 distinct CDR3 sequences; around 13% are singletons. The specimen was a population of CD138-negative cells sorted from bone marrow. Receptor source: a donor at least 40 years old with multiple myeloma.

This clonotype was seen many times. The V call is TRBV27, the J call TRBJ2-5; D gene unclear. This CDR3 spans 14 amino acids. CDR1 and CDR2 from the germline V gene are MNHEY and SMNVEV (reference sequence). Trimming took 6 bases from V and 3 from J, leaving 14 bases between them. The CDR3 is CASRLAGAEETQYF. The CDR3 region has the DNA TGTGCCAGCAGGCTCGCAGGAGCCGAAGAGACCCAGTACTTC.

At least ten counts were recorded for this clonotype. The genes are TRBV2 and TRBJ2-2; D perhaps matches TRBD1 (7 bases). CDR1 and CDR2 from the germline V gene are SNHLY and FYNNEI. The CDR3 length is 13 residues. Trimming pared 6 bases from V and 7 bases from J, leaving 12 bases between. CDR3 sequence: CASSDREDGELFF. In nucleotides, the CDR3 is TGTGCCAGCAGCGACAGGGAGGACGGGGAGCTGTTTTTT.

There are many counts of this clonotype. The chain uses TRBV29-1 and TRBJ2-3; D might be TRBD2 (6 bases). This CDR3 spans 12 amino acids. V was clipped by 7 bases and J by 5 bases, with 13 bases between them. Germline lookup yields CDR1 SQVTM and CDR2 ANQGSEA. CDR3 sequence: CSAGTVGDTQYF. CDR3 coding DNA: TGCAGCGCCGGGACTGTCGGAGATACGCAGTATTTT.

Comments on this clonotype: It may be a read error: a sequence one base away is much more abundant. V gene TRBV28 combines with J gene TRBJ1-6; TRBD1 might be the D (6 bases). Trimming shortened V by 3 bases and J by 10 bases, and 16 bases separated the two germline ends. The germline V gene has CDR1 MDHEN and CDR2 SYDVKM. The CDR3 runs to 15 residues. DNA for the CDR3: TGTGCCAGCAGTTTGTCGGCACAGGGAGGCTCACCCCTCCACTTT. Its translation: CASSLSAQGGSPLHF.

This clonotype was recorded a few times. The V and J genes are TRBV14 and TRBJ2-6; no reliable D call. Germline CDR1 and CDR2: SGHDN and FVKESK. The V gene lost 1 base and the J gene lost 4 bases, with 11 bases spanning the gap. The length of the CDR3 is 16 residues. The CDR3 spells CASSQVGAYGANVLTF. The CDR3 DNA follows: TGTGCCAGCAGCCAAGTTGGAGCTTACGGGGCCAACGTCCTGACTTTC.

With regard to this clonotype: The junction differs from germline at one of its ends, possibly a read error. The chain is built from TRBV15 and TRBJ2-1, with 8 bases matching TRBD2. The CDR3 has 15 amino acids. Germline V gene data show CDR1 as LNHNV and CDR2 as YYDKDF (reference sequence). The CDR3 nucleotides are TGTGCCACTAGCAGAGCGGGAGTCGGTTTCAATGAGCGGTTCTTC. Its translation is CATSRAGVGFNERFF.

In its sample, this clonotype was seen many times. The chain is built from TRBV7-9 and TRBJ2-6; 9 nucleotides line up with TRBD1. The CDR3 extends over 18 amino acids. Germline CDR1 SEHNR, CDR2 FQNEAQ (reference sequence). V was pared by 4 bases and J by 0 bases, with 7 bases of the junction left unmatched. The CDR3 region has the DNA TGTGCCAGCAGCTCCGAGCCGGGACAGGGCTCTGGGGCCAACGTCCTGACTTTC. It encodes CASSSEPGQGSGANVLTF.

This clonotype was detected many times. V gene TRBV12-3 or TRBV12-4 combines with J gene TRBJ1-5, with D possibly TRBD1 on 5 matching bases. The CDR3 runs to 14 residues. Trimming removed 4 bases from V and 0 bases from J, with 7 bases in between. CDR3 loop: CASSYDSSNQPQHF. CDR3 in DNA: TGTGCCAGCAGTTATGACAGTAGCAATCAGCCCCAGCATTTT.

This clonotype was counted ten times or more. This chain links TRBV18 with TRBJ2-1; D may be TRBD1 or TRBD2 (5 bases each). Trimming took 2 bases from V and 7 from J, leaving 18 bases between them. The CDR3 has 16 amino acids. Germline values: CDR1 KGHSH, CDR2 LQKENI. Written as DNA, the CDR3 is TGTGCCAGCTCACCAGGCGTTAACGGGGCGCAGAATGAGCAGTTCTTC. This gives the protein CASSPGVNGAQNEQFF. Combining the CDR3 with reference TRBV18 and TRBJ2-1 gives the whole variable domain NAGVMQNPRHLVRRRGQEARLRCSPMKGHSHVYWYRQLPEEGLKFMVYLQKENIIDESGMPKERFSAEFPKEGPSILRIQQVVRGDSAAYFCASSPGVNGAQNEQFFGPGTRLTVL.

This clonotype occurred many times. The chain couples TRBV19 to TRBJ2-1, with D possibly matching TRBD2 (5 bases). The CDR3 has 16 amino acids. Germline V CDR1 and CDR2: LNHDA, SQIVND (reference sequence). V was shortened by 1 base and J by 5 bases, with 15 bases between the two germline ends. The CDR3 sequence: CASSIVRGVRNNEQFF. The CDR3 DNA follows: TGTGCCAGTAGTATAGTACGGGGTGTGAGGAACAATGAGCAGTTCTTC.

The chain is built from TRBV6-1 and TRBJ2-6; possible D gene TRBD2, 6 bases. CDR3 length: 15 residues. Trimming removed 5 bases from V and 2 bases from J, with 10 bases in between. The V gene's germline CDR1 is MNHNS and CDR2 SASEGT. In DNA form, the CDR3 reads TGTGCCAGCAGTTATCGGGAGACTGGGGCCAACGTCCTGACTTTC. Translating gives CASSYRETGANVLTF.

This clonotype was counted at least ten times. The chain employs TRBV5-1 and TRBJ2-1; D unresolved. The CDR3 totals 15 residues. Germline CDR1 and CDR2: SGHRS and YFSETQ. V lost 0 bases and J lost 4, with 11 bases in between. The CDR3 nucleotides read TGCGCCAGCAGCTTGGGGGCCCCCTCGTACAATGAGCAGTTCTTC. Its protein is CASSLGAPSYNEQFF.